The following is a TCR beta chain sequence with its context. This record comes from a study of blood T cell repertoires in COVID-19. Original processing notes: Amplification from reference gene primers served as the basis for estimated nucleated cell counts. TCRdb's table, derived via immunoSEQ multiplex PCR, lists solely in-frame clones and lacks some. The V and J calls and clone size come from that table; D and trimming were worked out from the DNA. The sample holds roughly 330,000 clones, about 84% seen once. After removal of 4 bases from V and 6 bases from J, the junction contained 10 bases not matched to a gene. The CDR3 has 15 residues.

Sequencing used peripheral blood. This TCR came from a woman in her forties or fifties with acute or convalescent COVID-19. J is TRBJ2-7 and V is TRBV5-3, with TRBD2 identical over 10 bases. TRBV5-3 is identified as an open reading frame with a role that is uncertain. The CDR3 sequence: CARSPASGRPGEQYF. As DNA, the CDR3 is TGTGCCAGAAGCCCGGCTAGCGGGAGACCGGGCGAGCAGTACTTC.